The 29 T cell receptor beta chains given below trace back to one sample, sequenced in a study of T cell changes during pregnancy in multiple sclerosis. TCRdb's table, derived via immunoSEQ multiplex PCR, lists solely in-frame clones and lacks some. The sample lists tens of thousands of clones; approximately 92% were seen once. Material: peripheral blood, obtained in the third trimester of pregnancy. All receptors derive from a female donor in good health, enrolled as a control in a pregnancy study.

The chain has TRBV19 and TRBJ1-1; D perhaps matches TRBD1 (6 bases). The CDR3 consists of 14 residues. Trimming stripped 4 bases from V and 0 bases from J, with 9 bases between. The germline V gene has CDR1 LNHDA and CDR2 SQIVND (reference sequence). CDR3 nucleotide sequence: TGTGCCAGTAGTACAGGGGTTATGAACACTGAAGCTTTCTTT. Translated: CASSTGVMNTEAFF.

The chain recombines TRBV6-5 with TRBJ2-2, with 7 bases that match TRBD1. V lost 6 bases and J lost 3; bases outside the gene matches: 7. Germline V gives CDR1 MNHEY, CDR2 SVGAGI. The CDR3 loop spans 15 amino acids. This CDR3 is CASRWRQGHTGELFF. The CDR3 DNA reads as TGTGCCAGCAGGTGGAGACAGGGACACACCGGGGAGCTGTTTTTT.

The chain carries TRBV14 and TRBJ2-7; perhaps TRBD1 as D (6 bases). The CDR3 length is 15 residues. CDR1 and CDR2 from the germline V gene are SGHDN and FVKESK. Trimming shortened V by 1 base and J by 3 bases, and 13 bases separated the two germline ends. The CDR3 sequence: CASSQGLGGVYEQYF. The DNA for the CDR3 is TGTGCCAGCAGCCAAGGTTTAGGGGGTGTCTACGAGCAGTACTTC.

This chain joins TRBV18 and TRBJ1-1, with no clear D. V was pared by 6 bases and J by 7 bases, with 15 bases between. The CDR3 consists of 13 residues. Germline V CDR1 and CDR2: KGHSH, LQKENI. The CDR3 loop reads CASSLITEDEAFF. CDR3 coding DNA: TGTGCCAGCTCCCTGATCACTGAGGATGAAGCTTTCTTT.

CDR3 amino acids: CASSSAGARGNEQFF. DNA for the CDR3: TGTGCCAGCAGCTCCGCGGGGGCGCGTGGGAATGAGCAGTTCTTC. The rearrangement links TRBV7-3 to TRBJ2-1; D possibly corresponds to TRBD2 (7 bases). Trimming stripped 4 bases from V and 7 bases from J, with 17 bases between. The CDR3 sequence is 15 residues long. Per the germline V gene, CDR1 is SGHTA and CDR2 is FQGTGA.

This clone appeared a single time. This chain connects TRBV10-3 to TRBJ2-3; 7 bases are a match to TRBD2. The germline gives CDR1 ENHRY, CDR2 SYGVKD. After removal of 10 bases from V and 0 bases from J, the junction contained 10 bases not matched to a gene. The CDR3 sequence is 15 residues long. CDR3 sequence (DNA): TGTGCCACTCTCCCTGGGGGGGGGAGCACAGATACGCAGTATTTT. This translates into CATLPGGGSTDTQYF.

This rearrangement joins TRBV30 to TRBJ1-1; the match to TRBD1 covers 7 bases. The V gene end was trimmed by 1 base and the J gene end by 8 bases; junction bases not matched to a gene: 4. This CDR3 region has 12 residues. Germline V gene lookup returns CDR1 GTSNPN and CDR2 SVGIG (reference sequence). The CDR3 loop is CAWSAGTVEAFF. In DNA, the CDR3 is TGTGCCTGGAGTGCGGGGACAGTCGAAGCTTTCTTT.

V usage is TRBV16 and J usage is TRBJ2-2, with TRBD1 as a possible D gene (6 bases). With 5 bases removed from V and 6 bases from J, the gap between germline ends came to 19 bases. Germline assignment: CDR1 KGHSY and CDR2 FQNENV. CDR3 length: 16 residues. The CDR3 DNA reads TGTGCCAGCAGCTCGAACGGACAGCTATGGGCCGGGGAGCTGTTTTTT. Protein product: CASSSNGQLWAGELFF.

V gene TRBV11-3 combines with J gene TRBJ2-3, with 15 nucleotides matching TRBD2. The CDR3 has 16 amino acids. Unmatched junction bases numbered 6, after V lost 5 bases and J lost 6 bases. Germline CDR1 and CDR2: SGHNT and YENEEA. The CDR3 DNA is TGTGCCAGCAGCGGCCCGGGACTAGCGGGAGGTGATACGCAGTATTTT. It yields the protein CASSGPGLAGGDTQYF.

This chain connects TRBV10-2 to TRBJ1-2; 11 nucleotides match TRBD1. Looked up from germline, CDR1 is WSHSY and CDR2 is SAAADI. This CDR3 contains 14 residues. J lost 7 bases, V lost 6 bases, and 7 bases had no gene match. The CDR3 spells CASRAWTGGVGYTF. DNA of the CDR3: TGCGCCAGCAGAGCCTGGACAGGGGGCGTTGGCTACACCTTC.

V gene TRBV29-1 combines with J gene TRBJ1-2, with no clear D. CDR3 length: 12 amino acids. V shed 7 bases and J shed 4 bases, with 13 bases lying between them. Per germline, CDR1 SQVTM and CDR2 ANQGSEA. This CDR3 is CSGHLTTYGYTF. As DNA, the CDR3 is TGCAGCGGCCACCTAACCACCTATGGCTACACCTTC.

The chain couples TRBV14 to TRBJ1-1; D remains unclear. Germline V gene sequence: CDR1 SGHDN, CDR2 FVKESK. Deletions cut 3 bases from V and 0 bases from J, with 5 bases between. The CDR3 covers 13 residues. In DNA form, the CDR3 reads TGTGCCAGCAGCCAGAACATGAACACTGAAGCTTTCTTT. Amino acid sequence: CASSQNMNTEAFF.

J is TRBJ1-2 and V is TRBV4-1, with TRBD1 identical over 9 bases. V lost 4 bases and J lost 8; bases outside the gene matches: 14. The germline gives CDR1 MGHRA, CDR2 YSYEKL. The CDR3 extends over 16 amino acids. In nucleotides, the CDR3 is TGCGCCAGCAGCCTCATCCCGGGACAGGGCTTTGGCGGCTACACCTTC. Translation: CASSLIPGQGFGGYTF.

This clone counts as large (0.1 to 1%). The gene calls are TRBV21-1 and TRBJ1-5; the table's D call, TRBD1, has no DNA check behind it. TRBV21-1 is a pseudogene segment. This CDR3 comprises 13 residues. The DNA for the CDR3 is TGTGCCAGCAGCAAAGGGAAGGGGCAGCCCCAGCATTTT. It codes for CASSKGKGQPQHF.

The chain has TRBV18 and TRBJ1-1; D is perhaps TRBD1 (5 bases). The ends were cut back, 3 bases at V and 4 bases at J, with 15 bases in the middle. Germline V gene lookup returns CDR1 KGHSH and CDR2 LQKENI. This CDR3 region has 15 residues. The CDR3 region has the DNA TGTGCCAGCTCACCGGGGGGGTGGGAGAGCACTGAAGCTTTCTTT. Protein sequence: CASSPGGWESTEAFF. The full variable domain, with the rest looked up from reference TRBV18 and TRBJ1-1, is NAGVMQNPRHLVRRRGQEARLRCSPMKGHSHVYWYRQLPEEGLKFMVYLQKENIIDESGMPKERFSAEFPKEGPSILRIQQVVRGDSAAYFCASSPGGWESTEAFFGQGTRLTVV.

The V and J genes are TRBV4-2 and TRBJ1-2; D call uncertain. CDR1 LGHNA and CDR2 YNFKEQ come from the germline V gene. The CDR3 covers 15 residues. V dropped 0 bases and J dropped 6 bases, with 14 bases sitting between them. The CDR3 spells CASSQEGGQVNGYTF. The CDR3 bases are TGTGCCAGCAGCCAAGAGGGTGGGCAAGTCAATGGCTACACCTTC.

J is TRBJ2-1 and V is TRBV6-5; 9 nucleotides match TRBD2. V lost 6 bases to trimming and J lost 9 bases; unmatched junction nucleotides: 9. This CDR3 region has 14 residues. Per germline, CDR1 MNHEY and CDR2 SVGAGI. DNA for the CDR3: TGTGCCAGCAGCGTACGCGGGAGGGCCAGTGAGCAGTTCTTC. Protein: CASSVRGRASEQFF.

V is TRBV19 and J is TRBJ2-7, with D unresolved. Trimming took off 3 bases at V and 2 bases at J, with 17 bases between the two ends. CDR1 is LNHDA, CDR2 SQIVND, per germline (reference sequence). This CDR3 has 16 amino acids. Here the CDR3 reads CASSISFHSVPYEQYF. CDR3 nucleotide sequence: TGTGCCAGTAGTATTTCGTTCCACTCCGTGCCCTACGAGCAGTACTTC. The full variable domain, with the rest looked up from reference TRBV19 and TRBJ2-7, is DGGITQSPKYLFRKEGQNVTLSCEQNLNHDAMYWYRQDPGQGLRLIYYSQIVNDFQKGDIAEGYSVSREKKESFPLTVTSAQKNPTAFYLCASSISFHSVPYEQYFGPGTRLTVT.

J is TRBJ2-7 and V is TRBV9, with TRBD1 as a possible D gene (7 bases). Germline-derived CDR1 and CDR2 are SGDLS and YYNGEE. V was cut by 4 bases and J by 1 base, with 18 bases left in between. CDR3 length equals 16 residues. The CDR3 DNA sequence: TGTGCCAGCAGCCCGCGGGACAGCATCACATCCTACGAGCAGTACTTC. Its translation: CASSPRDSITSYEQYF.

Only one count was recorded for this clone. The V gene is TRBV25-1, the J gene TRBJ1-2, with D possibly TRBD1 on 6 matching bases. The germline V gene has CDR1 MGHDK and CDR2 SYGVNS. CDR3 length: 14 residues. V gave up 5 bases and J gave up 8 bases, with 18 bases separating them. The CDR3 sequence: CASSPGSGGYGYTF. CDR3 nucleotides: TGTGCCAGCAGTCCGGGGTCGGGGGGCTACGGCTACACCTTC.

V is TRBV18 and J is TRBJ1-4, with D perhaps TRBD1 (6 bases). The CDR3 spans 15 residues. Trimming cost V 1 base and J 3 bases, with 9 bases left between them. Germline-derived CDR1 and CDR2 are KGHSH and LQKENI. CDR3 amino acids: CASSPLTGPNEKLFF. CDR3 DNA: TGTGCCAGCTCACCACTTACAGGGCCTAATGAAAAACTGTTTTTT.

V and J are TRBV5-1 and TRBJ2-3; D remains unclear. Germline V gene lookup returns CDR1 SGHRS and CDR2 YFSETQ. Trimming removed 2 bases from V and 0 bases from J, with 7 bases in between. The CDR3 has 14 amino acids. The CDR3 reads CASSLKSSTDTQYF. The CDR3, as DNA: TGCGCCAGCAGCTTAAAATCTAGCACAGATACGCAGTATTTT. Drawing the rest from reference TRBV5-1 and TRBJ2-3, the complete variable domain is KAGVTQTPRYLIKTRGQQVTLSCSPISGHRSVSWYQQTPGQGLQFLFEYFSETQRNKGNFPGRFSGRQFSNSRSEMNVSTLELGDSALYLCASSLKSSTDTQYFGPGTRLTVL.

The CDR3: CASSQVTSGSASSYNEQFF. The CDR3 DNA reads TGCGCCAGCAGCCAGGTTACTAGCGGGAGCGCTAGCTCCTACAATGAGCAGTTCTTC. This chain uses TRBV4-1 with TRBJ2-1; TRBD2 aligns across 11 bases. The CDR3 is made up of 19 amino acids. Trimming cost V 3 bases and J 0 bases; bases outside gene matches: 10. CDR1 and CDR2 (germline): MGHRA, YSYEKL.

This clone was seen a single time. The chain employs TRBV5-4 and TRBJ2-7; 7 positions agree with TRBD2. The CDR3 loop spans 15 amino acids. Germline V CDR1 and CDR2: SGHNT, YYREEE (reference sequence). The trim removed 4 bases at V and 5 bases at J, leaving 12 bases unmatched. CDR3 sequence (DNA): TGTGCCAGCAGCCTCGAATGGGGGGGTTTGCACGAGCAGTACTTC. This codes for CASSLEWGGLHEQYF.

The chain is built from TRBV4-3 and TRBJ1-6; D might be TRBD1 (6 bases). V was trimmed by 1 base and J by 7 bases, leaving 14 bases between them. The CDR3 is made up of 16 amino acids. Germline assignment: CDR1 LGHNA and CDR2 YSLEER. The CDR3 sequence: CASSQGPQGSNSPLHF. CDR3 sequence (DNA): TGCGCCAGCAGCCAAGGACCTCAGGGGTCCAATTCACCCCTCCACTTT.

In DNA, the CDR3 is TGTGCCACGACAGGACAGGTGTTAGACTATGGCTACACCTTC. Amino acids: CATTGQVLDYGYTF. The V gene is TRBV7-2, the J gene TRBJ1-2; 7 bases fit TRBD1. Germline lookup yields CDR1 SGHTA and CDR2 FQGNSA. The trim removed 10 bases at V and 3 bases at J, leaving 11 bases unmatched. The CDR3 consists of 14 residues.

This clone appeared once. The V call is TRBV5-8, the J call TRBJ1-2; 8 bases line up with TRBD1. J gave up 4 bases and V 1 base, and 3 bases lay outside the gene matches. CDR1 and CDR2 from the germline V gene are SGHTS and YDEGEE. The CDR3 length is 14 residues. The CDR3 sequence is CASSLKGQVYGYTF. The CDR3 DNA follows: TGTGCCAGCAGCTTGAAGGGACAGGTCTATGGCTACACCTTC. Together with reference TRBV5-8 and TRBJ1-2, the CDR3 gives the full variable domain: EAGVTQSPTHLIKTRGQQATLRCSPISGHTSVYWYQQALGLGLQFLLWYDEGEERNRGNFPPRFSGRQFPNYSSELNVNALELEDSALYLCASSLKGQVYGYTFGSGTRLTVV.

The count of this clone is one. The chain has TRBV27 and TRBJ2-7; 8 bases agree with TRBD2. Per germline, CDR1 MNHEY and CDR2 SMNVEV (reference sequence). CDR3 length: 15 amino acids. V lost 4 bases and J lost 6; bases outside the gene matches: 11. The CDR3 DNA reads as TGTGCCAGCAGTTCCCCTGAGGCGGGAGGTCGCGAGCAGTACTTC. As protein: CASSSPEAGGREQYF.

The rearrangement links TRBV7-3 to TRBJ2-7; 10 bases line up with TRBD1. CDR3 length: 15 residues. The germline V gene encodes CDR1 SGHTA and CDR2 FQGTGA. The junction had 3 bases not matched to a gene; V was cut back by 1 base and J by 3 bases. The CDR3 region has the DNA TGTGCCAGCAGCTTAATGACAGGGGGCGGCTACGAGCAGTACTTC. Its translation: CASSLMTGGGYEQYF.